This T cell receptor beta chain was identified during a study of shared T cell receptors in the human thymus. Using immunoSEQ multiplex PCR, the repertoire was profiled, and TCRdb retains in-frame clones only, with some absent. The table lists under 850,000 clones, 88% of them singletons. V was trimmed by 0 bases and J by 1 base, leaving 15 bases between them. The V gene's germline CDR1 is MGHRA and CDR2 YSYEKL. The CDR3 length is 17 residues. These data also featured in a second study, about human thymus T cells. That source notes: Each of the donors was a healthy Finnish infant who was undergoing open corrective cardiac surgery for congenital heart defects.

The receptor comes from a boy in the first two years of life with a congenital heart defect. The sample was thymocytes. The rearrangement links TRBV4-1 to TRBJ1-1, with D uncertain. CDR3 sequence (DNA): TGCGCCAGCAGCCAAGATCAGAGGAGGGCCTCGAACACTGAAGCTTTCTTT. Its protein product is CASSQDQRRASNTEAFF.